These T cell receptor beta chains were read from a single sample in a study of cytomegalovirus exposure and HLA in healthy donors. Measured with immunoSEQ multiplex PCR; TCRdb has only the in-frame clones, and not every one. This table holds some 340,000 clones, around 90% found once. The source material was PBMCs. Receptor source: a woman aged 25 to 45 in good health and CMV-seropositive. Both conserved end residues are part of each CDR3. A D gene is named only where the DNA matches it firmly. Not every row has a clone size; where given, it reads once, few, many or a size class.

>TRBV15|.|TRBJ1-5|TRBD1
TGTGCCACCAGCAGACCAGGGGGAGGGGGCCCCAATCAGCCCCAGCATTTT
CATSRPGGGGPNQPQHF
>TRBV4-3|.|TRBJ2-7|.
TGCGCCAGCAGCCAAGTTTACGGGAGCTCCTACGAGCAGTACTTC
CASSQVYGSSYEQYF
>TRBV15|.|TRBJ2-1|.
TGTGCCACCAGCAGAGAAAACGGAAGGGGGAATGAGCAGTTCTTC
CATSRENGRGNEQFF
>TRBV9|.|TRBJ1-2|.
TGTGCCAGCAGCGTAGGTCCGTTACCCTGGGGCTACACCTTC
CASSVGPLPWGYTF
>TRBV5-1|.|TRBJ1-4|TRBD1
TGCGCCAGCAGCCTAACAGGGGGCAGTTTTGAAAAACTGTTTTTT
CASSLTGGSFEKLFF
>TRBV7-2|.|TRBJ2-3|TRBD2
TGTGCCAGCAGCTTAGGCGGGGGGTATTCAGATACGCAGTATTTT
CASSLGGGYSDTQYF
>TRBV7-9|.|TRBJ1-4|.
TGTGCCAGCAGCTTTACGTCAGGGGAGCCTGAAAAACTGTTTTTT
CASSFTSGEPEKLFF
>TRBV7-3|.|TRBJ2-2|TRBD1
TGTGCCAGCAGCTTACCTCCAGGGGGAGTCACCGGGGAGCTGTTTTTT
CASSLPPGGVTGELFF
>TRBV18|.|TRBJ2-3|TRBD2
TGTGCCAGCTCACGGCCAGGAGCGGGGGGCTCTAGCACAGATACGCAGTATTTT
CASSRPGAGGSSTDTQYF
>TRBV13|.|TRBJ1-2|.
TGTGCCAGCAGCTTTGCCGACGGGGGAGGGGTTGGTTATGGCTACACCTTC
CASSFADGGGVGYGYTF
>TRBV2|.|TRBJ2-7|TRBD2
TGTGCCAGCAGTGAAGGAGCGGGGAGTTCCTACGAGCAGTACTTC
CASSEGAGSSYEQYF
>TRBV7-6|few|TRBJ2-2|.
TGTGCCAGCAGCTTAGCGAGTAACACCGGGGAGCTGTTTTTT
CASSLASNTGELFF
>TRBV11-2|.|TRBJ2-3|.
TGTGCCAGCAGCTTATTTGGACCGTCTAGCACAGATACGCAGTATTTT
CASSLFGPSSTDTQYF
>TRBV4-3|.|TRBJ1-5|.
TGCGCCAGCAGCCAAGTCAGGCGGGAGAATAGTCAGCCCCAGCATTTT
CASSQVRRENSQPQHF
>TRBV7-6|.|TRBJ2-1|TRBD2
TGTGCCAGCAGCTCACTAGCGGGAGATGGCAATGAGCAGTTCTTC
CASSSLAGDGNEQFF
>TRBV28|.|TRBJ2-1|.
TGTGCCAGCAGTCTTGACAGCGGCTCCTACAATGAGCAGTTCTTC
CASSLDSGSYNEQFF
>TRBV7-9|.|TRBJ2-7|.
TGTGCCAGCAGCCATTCAGGGACACTGTTAGAGCAGTACTTC
CASSHSGTLLEQYF
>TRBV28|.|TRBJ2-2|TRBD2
TGTGCCAGCACGGTGGGGGGGAGGCCTACCGGGGAGCTGTTTTTT
CASTVGGRPTGELFF
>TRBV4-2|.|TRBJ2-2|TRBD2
TGTGCCAGCAGCCCTGGGACTAGCGGGATCGGTCTCACCGGGGAGCTGTTTTTT
CASSPGTSGIGLTGELFF
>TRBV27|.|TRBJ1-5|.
TGTGCCAGCAGCCCCCCAGGACATCAGCCCCAGCATTTT
CASSPPGHQPQHF
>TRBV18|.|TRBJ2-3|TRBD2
TGTGCCAGCTCACCCCTGAGCGGGGGGGCGTCAGATACGCAGTATTTT
CASSPLSGGASDTQYF
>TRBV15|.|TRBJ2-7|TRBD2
TGTGCCACCAGCGAAGACGGAAGACTAGCGGGGGGCTCCTACGAGCAGTACTTC
CATSEDGRLAGGSYEQYF
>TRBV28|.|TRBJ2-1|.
TGTGCCAGCAGTATAGCGGTAAACTACAATGAGCAGTTCTTC
CASSIAVNYNEQFF
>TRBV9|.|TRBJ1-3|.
TGTGCCAGCAGCCACGAGGGGTTAACCTCTGGAAACACCATATATTTT
CASSHEGLTSGNTIYF
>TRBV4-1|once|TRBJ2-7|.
TGCGCCAGCAGCTCCCTCCAGTCTCTCCGAGACTACGAGCAGTACTTC
CASSSLQSLRDYEQYF
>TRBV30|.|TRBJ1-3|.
TGTGCCTGGAGTCTGGGGCACGCTGGAAACACCATATATTTT
CAWSLGHAGNTIYF
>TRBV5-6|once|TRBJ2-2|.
TGTGCCAGCAGCTCCCTGCCGAACACCGGGGAGCTGTTTTTT
CASSSLPNTGELFF
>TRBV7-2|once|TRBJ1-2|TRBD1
TGTGCCAGCAGCCAGCTGACAGGGGGCTATGGCTACACCTTC
CASSQLTGGYGYTF
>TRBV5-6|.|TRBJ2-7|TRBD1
TGTGCCAGCAGCTCGGACAGGGGGAGCCTCGAGCAGTACTTC
CASSSDRGSLEQYF
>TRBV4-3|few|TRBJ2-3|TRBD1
TGCGCCAACCCGCAAGAGACAGGGGTAAAAGCACCTAGCACAGATACGCAGTATTTT
CANPQETGVKAPSTDTQYF
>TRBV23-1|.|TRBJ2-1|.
TGCGCCAGCGGTGAGCAGTTCTTC
CASGEQFF
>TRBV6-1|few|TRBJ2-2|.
TGTGCCAGCAGTGAACTAGAAACCGGGGAGCTGTTTTTT
CASSELETGELFF
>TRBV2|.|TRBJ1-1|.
TGTGCCAGCAGTTCACAGGGAGGTAGCACTGAAGCTTTCTTT
CASSSQGGSTEAFF
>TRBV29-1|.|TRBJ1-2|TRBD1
TGCAGCGTTGAAACAGGGGGCAAGGATGGCTACACCTTC
CSVETGGKDGYTF
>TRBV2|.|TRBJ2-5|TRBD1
TGTGCCAGCTCACGGACAGGGGTCCACCAAGAGACCCAGTACTTC
CASSRTGVHQETQYF
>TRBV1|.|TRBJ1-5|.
TGCACCAGCAGCCAAGACGGGCCAGGCCGGAGCAATCAGCCCCAGCATTTT
CTSSQDGPGRSNQPQHF
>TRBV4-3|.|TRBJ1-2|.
TGCGCCAGCAGCCAAGATCCCCAGATCTATGGCTACACCTTC
CASSQDPQIYGYTF
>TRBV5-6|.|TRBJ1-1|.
TGTGCCAGCAGCTTGGCTGGGAACACTGAAGCTTTCTTT
CASSLAGNTEAFF
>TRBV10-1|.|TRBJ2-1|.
TGCGCCAGCAGTGTTCACAGGCGAGGGCACAATGAGCAGTTCTTC
CASSVHRRGHNEQFF
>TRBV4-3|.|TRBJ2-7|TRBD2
TGCGCCAGCAGCCAAGATACTAGCGGGAGGCGCGAGCAGTACTTC
CASSQDTSGRREQYF
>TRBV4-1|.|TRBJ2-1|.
TGCGCCAGCAGCCAAGAGACGGGACGGGCAAATGAGCAGTTCTTC
CASSQETGRANEQFF
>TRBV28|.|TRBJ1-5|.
TGTGCCAGCAGCATCAGGCCCCAGCATTTT
CASSIRPQHF
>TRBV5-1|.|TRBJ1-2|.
TGCGCCAGCAGCTTGGAAACAGGCAGGGGCTATGGCTACACCTTC
CASSLETGRGYGYTF
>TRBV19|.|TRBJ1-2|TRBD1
TGTGCCAGTAGTATTGGACAGGGGGAGGCATATGGCTACACCTTC
CASSIGQGEAYGYTF
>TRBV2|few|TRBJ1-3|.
TGTGCCAGCAGTGACAGGCTCTCTGGAAACACCATATATTTT
CASSDRLSGNTIYF
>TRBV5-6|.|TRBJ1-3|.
TGTGCCAGCAGCTCTTTGTCACAGGGAAGGGCTGGAAACACCATATATTTT
CASSSLSQGRAGNTIYF
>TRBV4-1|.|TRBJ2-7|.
TGCGCCAGCAGCCAAGGGGGATACGAGCAGTACTTC
CASSQGGYEQYF
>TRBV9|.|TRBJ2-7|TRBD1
TGTGCCAGCAGCGCAGGGGGCGTCGGTTACGAGCAGTACTTC
CASSAGGVGYEQYF
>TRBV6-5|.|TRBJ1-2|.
TGTGCCAGCAGTTACTCAGGGCAGGGCAACTATGGCTACACCTTC
CASSYSGQGNYGYTF
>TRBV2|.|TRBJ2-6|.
TGTGCCAGCACCCCAGAGCGCCTAGGACATACCTTCTCTGGGGCCAACGTCCTGACTTTC
CASTPERLGHTFSGANVLTF
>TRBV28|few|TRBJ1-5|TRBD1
TGTGCCAGCAGTTTATTGACAGGGGGGCTCGGTCAGCCCCAGCATTTT
CASSLLTGGLGQPQHF
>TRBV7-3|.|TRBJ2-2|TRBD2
TGTGCCAGCAGCTTAATAGGAGCGGGGAGGGCCTCTGCCGGGGAGCTGTTTTTT
CASSLIGAGRASAGELFF
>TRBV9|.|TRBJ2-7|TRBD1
TGTGCCAGCAGCAAAGGGACAGACGAATACGAGCAGTACTTC
CASSKGTDEYEQYF
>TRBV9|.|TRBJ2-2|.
TGTGCCAGCAGCGTAGGCACCACCGGGGAGCTGTTTTTT
CASSVGTTGELFF
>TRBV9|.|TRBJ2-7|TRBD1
TGTGCCAGCAGCGTAGCAGGGGGCGGGTCCTACGAGCAGTACTTC
CASSVAGGGSYEQYF
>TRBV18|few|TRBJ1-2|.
TGTGCCAGCTCACCACCGTCCCAGGGCTATGGCTACACCTTC
CASSPPSQGYGYTF